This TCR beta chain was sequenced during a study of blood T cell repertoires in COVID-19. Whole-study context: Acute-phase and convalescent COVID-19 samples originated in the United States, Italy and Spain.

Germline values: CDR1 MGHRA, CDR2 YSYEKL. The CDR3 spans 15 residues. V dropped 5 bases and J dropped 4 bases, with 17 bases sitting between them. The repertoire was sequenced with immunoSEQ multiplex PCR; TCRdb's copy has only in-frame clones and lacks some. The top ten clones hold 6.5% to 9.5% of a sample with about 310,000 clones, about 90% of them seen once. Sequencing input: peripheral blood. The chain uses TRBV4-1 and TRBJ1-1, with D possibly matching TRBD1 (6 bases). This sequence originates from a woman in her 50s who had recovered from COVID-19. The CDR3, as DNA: TGCGCCAGCAGCTTGGATACGGGGGGCACCACTGAAGCTTTCTTT. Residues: CASSLDTGGTTEAFF.